The entry below describes one T cell receptor (beta chain). A second about 7 to 11 cycle PCR used barcoded and J-beta primers. Every cDNA molecule carried a tag from a template-switch adaptor bearing 12 random nucleotides. Per sample, CDR3-containing paired-end reads numbered at least 2.5 million. Using its own MiXCR run on the 5' RACE reads, TCRdb lists one record per CDR3 protein. Found here are around 690,000 distinct CDR3 sequences, roughly three fifths of them singletons; the top ten hold 30% to 40%. The data stem from a study of blood T cells in healthy people across ages. The sample comprised blood. The clonotype comes from a man aged 60 to 69 in good health.

In DNA form, the CDR3 reads TGTGCCAGCAGGCTCTGGGGGACTAGCACAGATACGCAGTATTTT. It translates to CASRLWGTSTDTQYF. The chain is built from TRBV7-2 and TRBJ2-3, with D perhaps TRBD2 (6 bases). V was pared by 6 bases and J by 0 bases, with 13 bases between. The CDR3 spans 15 residues. CDR1 SGHTA and CDR2 FQGNSA come from the germline V gene.